The 30 T cell receptor beta chains in this list originate from one sample, sequenced in a study of shared clonotypes between healthy human individuals. Profiling relied on immunoSEQ multiplex PCR, and the TCRdb table lists in-frame clones only, not all of them. The data contain about 600,000 clones, about 97% of them singletons. Sequencing was carried out using naive CD4+ T cells sorted from blood. Subset noted: CD45RA+ positively selected. Every receptor here comes from a young woman in good health.

V is TRBV9 and J is TRBJ2-2, with D tentatively TRBD1 (6 bases). Trimming removed 3 bases at V and 12 bases at J, with 15 bases between. The CDR3 has 13 residues. CDR1 is SGDLS and CDR2 is YYNGEE in the germline V gene. This CDR3 is CASSDPARGKLFF. The CDR3 coding sequence is TGTGCCAGCAGCGACCCCGCTAGGGGGAAGCTGTTTTTT.

DNA of the CDR3: TGTGCCAGCAGTTACTTCGACGTCCAAAATCAGCCCCAGCATTTT. Translated, it gives CASSYFDVQNQPQHF. The chain links TRBV6-5 to TRBJ1-5; D is ambiguous. V lost 1 base to trimming and J lost 4 bases, with 11 bases between them. Per germline, CDR1 MNHEY and CDR2 SVGAGI. This CDR3 spans 15 amino acids.

This rearrangement joins TRBV6-6 to TRBJ1-2, with unresolved D. This CDR3 is 11 amino acids long. Germline V CDR1 and CDR2: MNHNY, SVGAGI (reference sequence). V lost 6 bases, J lost 3 bases, and 5 bases lay in between. The CDR3 spells CASRRDYGYTF. For the CDR3, the DNA is TGTGCCAGCAGGAGGGACTATGGCTACACCTTC.

V is TRBV5-1 and J is TRBJ2-1; TRBD2 matches 10 bases. The CDR3 spans 16 residues. V lost 3 bases and J lost 4; bases outside the gene matches: 7. Germline-derived CDR1 and CDR2 are SGHRS and YFSETQ. CDR3 coding DNA: TGCGCCAGCAGCTGGGGTACTAGCGGGACTTACAATGAGCAGTTCTTC. Its translation: CASSWGTSGTYNEQFF.

The chain is built from TRBV27 and TRBJ2-7; no clear D gene. CDR1 MNHEY and CDR2 SMNVEV come from the germline V gene (reference sequence). The CDR3 is 13 amino acids. V dropped 5 bases and J dropped 2 bases, with 10 bases sitting between them. The CDR3 loop is CASSRRTAYEQYF. DNA of the CDR3: TGTGCCAGCAGTCGAAGGACGGCCTACGAGCAGTACTTC.

The chain uses TRBV6-5 and TRBJ2-1; 8 bases map to TRBD2. The germline V gene has CDR1 MNHEY and CDR2 SVGAGI. J gave up 2 bases and V 6 bases, and 6 bases lay outside the gene matches. The CDR3 contains 15 residues. This CDR3 reads CASRLAGSPYNEQFF. CDR3 DNA sequence: TGTGCCAGCAGGTTAGCGGGGAGCCCCTACAATGAGCAGTTCTTC.

The rearrangement joins TRBV7-9 to TRBJ2-1; 12 bases line up with TRBD2. Losses at the gene ends were 6 bases for V and 4 bases for J; bases not matched to a gene: 4. Germline assignment: CDR1 SEHNR and CDR2 FQNEAQ (reference sequence). The CDR3 has 15 residues. The CDR3 loop reads CASSSSGRGYNEQFF. CDR3 coding DNA: TGTGCCAGCAGTTCTAGCGGGAGGGGTTACAATGAGCAGTTCTTC.

This chain uses TRBV10-2 with TRBJ2-7; unclear D gene. The CDR3 has 14 residues. The V gene's germline CDR1 is WSHSY and CDR2 SAAADI. V dropped 6 bases and J dropped 0 bases, with 12 bases sitting between them. The CDR3 protein is CASSGPISSYEQYF. CDR3 nucleotide sequence: TGCGCCAGCAGCGGGCCAATTAGCTCCTACGAGCAGTACTTC.

The chain carries TRBV5-1 and TRBJ2-1; D is possibly TRBD1 or TRBD2 (5 bases each). V was shortened by 5 bases and J by 6 bases, with 15 bases between the two germline ends. The CDR3 sequence is 14 residues long. From germline, CDR1 is SGHRS and CDR2 YFSETQ. This CDR3 reads CASRGVQTINEQFF. The CDR3 nucleotides read TGCGCCAGCAGGGGGGTACAGACAATCAATGAGCAGTTCTTC.

The J gene is TRBJ2-7, the V gene TRBV5-1, with D maybe TRBD2 (6 bases). V was pared by 4 bases and J by 3 bases, with 17 bases between. There are 15 residues in the CDR3. Germline V lookup: CDR1 SGHRS, CDR2 YFSETQ. The CDR3 is CASSLAAGLVYEQYF. The CDR3 bases are TGCGCCAGCAGCCTTGCCGCGGGATTAGTCTACGAGCAGTACTTC.

This chain's CDR3 is CASSLVAAGPEGNTIYF. The CDR3 region has the DNA TGTGCCAGCAGCTTAGTAGCGGCAGGGCCGGAGGGAAACACCATATATTTT. This chain links TRBV7-2 with TRBJ1-3, with D possibly being TRBD1 (5 bases). Germline values: CDR1 SGHTA, CDR2 FQGNSA. The CDR3 is 17 residues long. Trimming took off 1 base at V and 4 bases at J, with 17 bases between the two ends.

The chain links TRBV4-2 to TRBJ2-5, with D perhaps assigned TRBD1 or TRBD2 (5 bases each). V lost 3 bases, J lost 5 bases, and 19 bases lay in between. Germline CDR1 reads LGHNA; CDR2 reads YNFKEQ. The CDR3 contains 16 residues. The CDR3 DNA reads TGTGCCAGCAGCCAGCCCGGGACGGCCTCGAGGGAGACCCAGTACTTC. Residues: CASSQPGTASRETQYF.

The CDR3 nucleotides are TGTGCCAGTAGTATTAGGACAGGGAGCTCCTACAATGAGCAGTTCTTC. It encodes CASSIRTGSSYNEQFF. The chain joins TRBV19 to TRBJ2-1, with 8 nucleotides matching TRBD1. After removal of 3 bases from V and 0 bases from J, the junction contained 4 bases not matched to a gene. Germline-derived CDR1 and CDR2 are LNHDA and SQIVND (reference sequence). This CDR3 comprises 16 residues.

This clone was observed once. The chain couples TRBV11-2 to TRBJ1-1; perhaps TRBD1 as D (5 bases). V was cut by 5 bases and J by 1 base, with 14 bases left in between. CDR3 length: 15 amino acids. The germline V gene encodes CDR1 SGHAT and CDR2 FQNNGV. DNA for the CDR3: TGTGCCAGCAGCCCCCCAGGGAGGGCGAACACTGAAGCTTTCTTT. Protein sequence: CASSPPGRANTEAFF.

V usage is TRBV5-1 and J usage is TRBJ1-2; D not resolved. The germline V gene has CDR1 SGHRS and CDR2 YFSETQ. This CDR3 contains 13 residues. The germline V and J ends were trimmed by 3 bases and 4 bases, with 10 bases remaining between them. CDR3 in DNA: TGCGCCAGCAGCTCCGACGGAGCCTATGGCTACACCTTC. This translates into CASSSDGAYGYTF.

The DNA of the CDR3 is TGTGCCAGCAGTTTATCGCAGACAGGGACGAACACTGAAGCTTTCTTT. Its translation: CASSLSQTGTNTEAFF. V usage is TRBV28 and J usage is TRBJ1-1; 7 nucleotides align to TRBD1. Germline CDR1 MDHEN, CDR2 SYDVKM. Losses at the gene ends were 1 base for V and 1 base for J; bases not matched to a gene: 6. The CDR3 contains 16 residues.

The chain couples TRBV5-1 to TRBJ2-1; 9 positions agree with TRBD2. This CDR3 has 15 residues. The J segment lost 4 bases and the V segment lost 2 bases, leaving 4 bases of the junction unmatched. CDR1 and CDR2 (germline): SGHRS, YFSETQ. CDR3 protein: CASSFVAGVYNEQFF. The DNA for the CDR3 is TGCGCCAGCAGCTTCGTAGCGGGAGTGTACAATGAGCAGTTCTTC.

The genes are TRBV5-5 and TRBJ2-6; the D call may be TRBD1 or TRBD2 (5 bases each). CDR1 is SGHKS, CDR2 YYEKEE, per germline (reference sequence). Trimming pared 1 base from V and 0 bases from J, leaving 20 bases between. The CDR3 has 20 amino acids. The CDR3 DNA sequence: TGTGCCAGCAGCTTGCTTGGGGTCCTGCGAGGGGCCTCTGGGGCCAACGTCCTGACTTTC. As protein: CASSLLGVLRGASGANVLTF.

About this clone: Since the CDR3 does not end with the conserved phenylalanine or tryptophan, this likely comes from a read error. The chain uses TRBV5-4 and TRBJ2-7, with D tentatively TRBD2 (5 bases). The CDR3 has 15 amino acids. Germline values: CDR1 SGHNT, CDR2 YYREEE (reference sequence). CDR3 protein: CASSQDLPGFYEQYL. CDR3 nucleotide sequence: TGCGCCAGCAGCCAAGATCTTCCGGGGTTCTACGAGCAGTACCTC.

J is TRBJ2-4 and V is TRBV7-5; TRBD2, the table's D call, was not compared with the DNA. TRBV7-5 constitutes a pseudogene. The CDR3 is made up of 21 amino acids. The CDR3 nucleotides are TGTGTCAGAAGCTTAACACCCCGTTGGGCGGGAGGGCCCGGCAACAAAAACATTCAGTACTTC. It specifies CVRSLTPRWAGGPGNKNIQYF.

In nucleotides, the CDR3 is TGCAGCGTTGCGTCCGCGGAGTCCTACAATGAGCAGTTCTTC. Protein sequence: CSVASAESYNEQFF. V usage is TRBV29-1 and J usage is TRBJ2-1; D remains ambiguous. This CDR3 is built from 14 residues. CDR1 SQVTM and CDR2 ANQGSEA come from the germline V gene. V was cut by 4 bases and J by 1 base, with 11 bases left in between.

This chain uses TRBV7-7 with TRBJ2-1; a possible D gene is TRBD2 (5 bases). The V gene lost 2 bases and the J gene lost 10 bases, with 15 bases spanning the gap. CDR1 is SSHAT, CDR2 FNYEAQ, per germline (reference sequence). The CDR3 is 14 amino acids. This CDR3 is CASSLSVANQEQFF. CDR3 DNA sequence: TGTGCCAGCAGCTTATCGGTAGCGAATCAGGAGCAGTTCTTC.

Details on this clone: The germline gene is not matched at one end of the junction; a read error may be the cause. V is TRBV11-2 and J is TRBJ2-6, with a possible D match to TRBD1 (5 bases). The CDR3 has 17 amino acids. Per the germline V gene, CDR1 is SGHAT and CDR2 is FQNNGV. The CDR3, as DNA: TGTGCCAGCAGACCCATCACCCACCCCGTAGGGGACAACGTCCTGACTTTC. Amino acids: CASRPITHPVGDNVLTF.

The CDR3 sequence: CATSFLQAGEAFF. Written as DNA, the CDR3 is TGTGCCACCAGCTTCTTACAAGCCGGTGAAGCTTTCTTT. The genes are TRBV15 and TRBJ1-1, with D hard to call. Germline V CDR1 and CDR2: LNHNV, YYDKDF (reference sequence). The CDR3 has 13 amino acids. Deletions cut 5 bases from V and 7 bases from J, with 14 bases between. Combining the CDR3 with reference TRBV15 and TRBJ1-1 gives the whole variable domain DAMVIQNPRYQVTQFGKPVTLSCSQTLNHNVMYWYQQKSSQAPKLLFHYYDKDFNNEADTPDNFQSRRPNTSFCFLDIRSPGLGDTAMYLCATSFLQAGEAFFGQGTRLTVV.

The V gene is TRBV28, the J gene TRBJ1-4; 8 bases agree with TRBD1. Germline CDR1 MDHEN, CDR2 SYDVKM. Germline trimming cut 6 bases from V and 0 bases from J; bases unmatched to any gene: 3. The CDR3 covers 15 residues. CDR3: CASSDRGSTNEKLFF. The CDR3 DNA sequence: TGTGCCAGCAGCGACAGGGGTTCAACTAATGAAAAACTGTTTTTT.

V gene TRBV5-1 combines with J gene TRBJ2-2; no reliable D call. The CDR3 consists of 16 residues. V was trimmed by 3 bases and J by 3 bases, leaving 15 bases between them. Per germline, CDR1 SGHRS and CDR2 YFSETQ. CDR3 in DNA: TGCGCCAGCAGCTCAGCAGGATCTCTCGACACCGGGGAGCTGTTTTTT. Encoded protein: CASSSAGSLDTGELFF.

V is TRBV19 and J is TRBJ1-1; D gene unclear. Trimming shortened V by 10 bases and J by 1 base, and 13 bases separated the two germline ends. The CDR3 extends over 13 amino acids. CDR1 LNHDA and CDR2 SQIVND come from the germline V gene (reference sequence). The CDR3 sequence: CATSNVANTEAFF. Written as DNA, the CDR3 is TGTGCCACCTCAAACGTGGCGAACACTGAAGCTTTCTTT.

The chain uses TRBV9 and TRBJ2-2; D gene unclear. V lost 0 bases and J lost 6, with 6 bases in between. This CDR3 is built from 13 residues. The germline gives CDR1 SGDLS, CDR2 YYNGEE. The chain's CDR3 is CASSVVVAGELFF. CDR3 coding DNA: TGTGCCAGCAGCGTAGTTGTGGCCGGGGAGCTGTTTTTT. Full variable domain (outside the CDR3, taken from reference TRBV9 and TRBJ2-2): DSGVTQTPKHLITATGQRVTLRCSPRSGDLSVYWYQQSLDQGLQFLIQYYNGEERAKGNILERFSAQQFPDLHSELNLSSLELGDSALYFCASSVVVAGELFFGEGSRLTVL.

The chain carries TRBV5-1 and TRBJ2-7; 8 positions match TRBD2. From germline, CDR1 is SGHRS and CDR2 YFSETQ. Trimming took 0 bases from V and 6 from J; bases not matched to a gene: 5. This CDR3 has 14 residues. The chain's CDR3 is CASSLVSGKVEQYF. The DNA of the CDR3 is TGCGCCAGCAGCTTGGTTAGCGGGAAAGTCGAGCAGTACTTC. The whole variable domain, remainder taken from reference TRBV5-1 and TRBJ2-7, is KAGVTQTPRYLIKTRGQQVTLSCSPISGHRSVSWYQQTPGQGLQFLFEYFSETQRNKGNFPGRFSGRQFSNSRSEMNVSTLELGDSALYLCASSLVSGKVEQYFGPGTRLTVT.

CDR3 DNA sequence: TGTGCCAGTAGTATCAGGAGGAACACTGAAGCTTTCTTT. Translated: CASSIRRNTEAFF. The rearrangement links TRBV19 to TRBJ1-1; no clear D. The V gene lost 3 bases and the J gene lost 1 base, with 6 bases spanning the gap. CDR3 length equals 13 residues. Germline assignment: CDR1 LNHDA and CDR2 SQIVND (reference sequence).